Below, 17 T cell receptor beta chains from the same sample are listed, as sequenced in a study of T cell changes during pregnancy in multiple sclerosis. The data were produced by immunoSEQ multiplex PCR, yet TCRdb's version contains in-frame clones alone and is incomplete. Here the sample spans 38,000 or so clones, around 89% being singletons. The sequences come from CD4+ T cells from peripheral blood mononuclear cells, collected in the second trimester of pregnancy. Receptors were obtained from a female donor with multiple sclerosis, enrolled in a pregnancy study.

This clone has just a few counts. V usage is TRBV7-2 and J usage is TRBJ1-6; tentative D call: TRBD1 (6 bases). Trimming pared 5 bases from V and 9 bases from J, leaving 14 bases between. Germline values: CDR1 SGHTA, CDR2 FQGNSA. This CDR3 has 14 amino acids. DNA for the CDR3: TGTGCCAGCAGCGCCGCGGGAGGGGGTTCACCCCTCCACTTT. Its translation is CASSAAGGGSPLHF. The complete variable domain, with remaining parts taken from reference TRBV7-2 and TRBJ1-6, reads GAGVSQSPSNKVTEKGKDVELRCDPISGHTALYWYRQSLGQGLEFLIYFQGNSAPDKSGLPSDRFSAERTGGSVSTLTIQRTQQEDSAVYLCASSAAGGGSPLHFGNGTRLTVT.

For the CDR3, the DNA is TGTGCCAGCAGCTACTACAGGGGGACCTACAATGAGCAGTTCTTC. Its protein is CASSYYRGTYNEQFF. The rearrangement joins TRBV7-9 to TRBJ2-1; 8 bases match TRBD1. The V gene end was trimmed by 4 bases and the J gene end by 2 bases; junction bases not matched to a gene: 4. This CDR3 comprises 15 residues. Germline assignment: CDR1 SEHNR and CDR2 FQNEAQ (reference sequence).

The chain uses TRBV9 and TRBJ2-1; D may be TRBD2 (7 bases). The CDR3 length is 16 residues. V lost 4 bases and J lost 0, with 14 bases in between. Germline CDR1 is SGDLS and CDR2 is YYNGEE. CDR3 amino acids: CASSPGGQNSYNEQFF. In nucleotides, the CDR3 is TGTGCCAGCAGCCCCGGGGGGCAAAACTCCTACAATGAGCAGTTCTTC.

This chain joins TRBV14 and TRBJ2-1; 9 bases agree with TRBD2. The CDR3 is 15 amino acids. The germline CDR1 and CDR2 sequences are SGHDN and FVKESK. After removal of 3 bases from V and 8 bases from J, the junction contained 8 bases not matched to a gene. The CDR3 loop is CASSQRREGLYEQFF. In DNA, the CDR3 is TGTGCCAGCAGCCAGCGGCGGGAGGGCCTTTATGAGCAGTTCTTC.

The chain couples TRBV5-1 to TRBJ1-1; TRBD1 is a possible D gene (6 bases). Between the trimmed V and J ends, which lost 7 bases and 3 bases, there was a span of 25 bases. The CDR3 has 17 residues. Germline-derived CDR1 and CDR2 are SGHRS and YFSETQ. Here the CDR3 reads CASSLGRGDQRYTEAFF. CDR3 coding DNA: TGCGCCAGCTCCCTAGGCAGGGGAGATCAAAGGTACACTGAAGCTTTCTTT.

The chain employs TRBV5-1 and TRBJ1-4; 9 bases are a match to TRBD1. V gave up 6 bases and J gave up 4 bases; unmatched junction bases: 4. Germline CDR1 reads SGHRS; CDR2 reads YFSETQ. This CDR3 region has 14 residues. In DNA form, the CDR3 reads TGCGCCAGCACGGGACAGGGTGGTAATGAAAAACTGTTTTTT. Its translation: CASTGQGGNEKLFF.

The J gene is TRBJ2-1, the V gene TRBV9; the match to TRBD1 covers 8 bases. Losses at the gene ends were 2 bases for V and 6 bases for J; bases not matched to a gene: 7. Germline-derived CDR1 and CDR2 are SGDLS and YYNGEE. The CDR3 is made up of 15 amino acids. The CDR3 region has the DNA TGTGCCAGCAGCGTGTCGACAGGGGTTCCCAATGAGCAGTTCTTC. It specifies CASSVSTGVPNEQFF.

This clone was observed a single time. The genes are TRBV4-2 and TRBJ1-1; D might be TRBD1 (6 bases). Germline V gives CDR1 LGHNA, CDR2 YNFKEQ. The length of the CDR3 is 15 residues. V lost 1 base and J 3 bases, leaving 12 bases between the germline ends. The CDR3 nucleotides read TGTGCCAGCAGCCAAGGCAGGGGACGAGACACTGAAGCTTTCTTT. It encodes CASSQGRGRDTEAFF.

In nucleotides, the CDR3 is TGCGCCAGCAGCTTGGGACATACGAGCTCCTACGAGCAGTACTTC. This translates into CASSLGHTSSYEQYF. V is TRBV5-1 and J is TRBJ2-7; D gene uncertain. Trimming stripped 0 bases from V and 0 bases from J, with 10 bases between. Germline CDR1 and CDR2: SGHRS and YFSETQ. CDR3 length equals 15 residues.

This rearrangement joins TRBV7-2 to TRBJ2-4, with TRBD2 identical over 11 bases. Germline V CDR1 and CDR2: SGHTA, FQGNSA. CDR3 length equals 16 residues. V was clipped by 4 bases and J by 5 bases; unmatched bases: 7. CDR3 DNA sequence: TGTGCCAGCAGCTCATCTACTAGCGGGAGCCAAAACATTCAGTACTTC. This encodes CASSSSTSGSQNIQYF.

There are a few counts of this clone. V and J are TRBV2 and TRBJ1-5, with D possibly matching TRBD1 (5 bases). Trimming shortened V by 7 bases and J by 4 bases, and 14 bases separated the two germline ends. The CDR3 contains 14 residues. The germline gives CDR1 SNHLY, CDR2 FYNNEI. CDR3 protein: CASNGGLGNQPQHF. CDR3 bases: TGTGCCAGCAACGGGGGATTAGGGAATCAGCCCCAGCATTTT.

The chain joins TRBV27 to TRBJ1-1; D call uncertain. Trimming pared 6 bases from V and 1 base from J, leaving 12 bases between. CDR1 is MNHEY, CDR2 SMNVEV, per germline (reference sequence). This CDR3 comprises 14 residues. The CDR3 sequence is CASSAKPWNTEAFF. In nucleotides, the CDR3 is TGTGCCAGCAGCGCAAAGCCTTGGAACACTGAAGCTTTCTTT.

This sequence joins TRBV2 and TRBJ2-3, with 8 bases matching TRBD2. Trimming took 10 bases from V and 3 from J; bases not matched to a gene: 12. Germline CDR1 SNHLY, CDR2 FYNNEI. The CDR3 totals 15 residues. CDR3 in amino acids: CATPYQREMTDTQYF. As DNA, the CDR3 is TGTGCCACCCCCTATCAGCGGGAGATGACAGATACGCAGTATTTT.

This clone was seen a single time. The chain is built from TRBV7-8 and TRBJ2-7; the D gene is possibly TRBD2 (5 bases). Germline CDR1 is SGHVS and CDR2 is FQNEAQ. Trimming removed 0 bases from V and 0 bases from J, with 12 bases in between. CDR3 length: 16 amino acids. CDR3 DNA sequence: TGTGCCAGCAGCTTAGCTGAAAGAGGGTTCTCCTACGAGCAGTACTTC. Translation gives CASSLAERGFSYEQYF.

This chain connects TRBV5-1 to TRBJ2-5; TRBD2 is a possible D gene (5 bases). Trimming left V 4 bases short and J 7 bases short, with 11 bases between. The germline V gene encodes CDR1 SGHRS and CDR2 YFSETQ. The CDR3 contains 12 residues. The CDR3 coding sequence is TGCGCCAGCAGCGTGGACGAGGGGACCCAGTACTTC. This sequence encodes CASSVDEGTQYF.

The V call is TRBV6-6, the J call TRBJ2-7; the match to TRBD2 covers 9 bases. CDR3 size: 15 residues. V gave up 2 bases and J gave up 6 bases; unmatched junction bases: 8. The V gene's germline CDR1 is MNHNY and CDR2 SVGAGI (reference sequence). This CDR3 is CASSYGSSGISEQYF. CDR3 in DNA: TGTGCCAGCAGTTACGGGTCTAGCGGGATATCCGAGCAGTACTTC.

V gene TRBV20-1 combines with J gene TRBJ1-1; D may be TRBD1 (6 bases). Germline V gene data show CDR1 as DFQATT and CDR2 as SNEGSKA (reference sequence). V was cut by 6 bases and J by 5 bases, with 10 bases left in between. The CDR3 is 11 amino acids. CDR3 DNA sequence: TGCAGTGCCAGCGGACAGACTGAAGCTTTCTTT. Protein: CSASGQTEAFF.